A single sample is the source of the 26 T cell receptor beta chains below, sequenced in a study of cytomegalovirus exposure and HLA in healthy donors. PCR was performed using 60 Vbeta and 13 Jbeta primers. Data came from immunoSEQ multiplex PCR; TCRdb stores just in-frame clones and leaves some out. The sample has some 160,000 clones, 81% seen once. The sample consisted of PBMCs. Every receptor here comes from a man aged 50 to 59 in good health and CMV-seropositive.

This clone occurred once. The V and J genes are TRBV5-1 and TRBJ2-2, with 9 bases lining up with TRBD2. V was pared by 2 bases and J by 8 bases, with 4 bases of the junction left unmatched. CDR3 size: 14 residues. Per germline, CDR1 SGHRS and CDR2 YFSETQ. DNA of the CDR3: TGCGCCAGCAGCTTATTAGCGGGAGCTGGGGAGCTGTTTTTT. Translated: CASSLLAGAGELFF. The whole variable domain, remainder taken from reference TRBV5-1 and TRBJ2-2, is KAGVTQTPRYLIKTRGQQVTLSCSPISGHRSVSWYQQTPGQGLQFLFEYFSETQRNKGNFPGRFSGRQFSNSRSEMNVSTLELGDSALYLCASSLLAGAGELFFGEGSRLTVL.

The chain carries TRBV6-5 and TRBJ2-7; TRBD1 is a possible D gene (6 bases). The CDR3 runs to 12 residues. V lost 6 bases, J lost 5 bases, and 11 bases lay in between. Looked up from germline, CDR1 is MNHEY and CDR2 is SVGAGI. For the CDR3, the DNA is TGTGCCAGCAGCCGCCACAGGGACGAGCAGTACTTC. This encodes CASSRHRDEQYF.

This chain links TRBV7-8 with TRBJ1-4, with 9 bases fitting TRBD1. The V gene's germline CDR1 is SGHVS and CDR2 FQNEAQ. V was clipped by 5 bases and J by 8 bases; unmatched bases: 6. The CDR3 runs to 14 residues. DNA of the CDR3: TGTGCCAGCAGCCTGGGACAGGGAAACGAAAAACTGTTTTTT. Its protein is CASSLGQGNEKLFF.

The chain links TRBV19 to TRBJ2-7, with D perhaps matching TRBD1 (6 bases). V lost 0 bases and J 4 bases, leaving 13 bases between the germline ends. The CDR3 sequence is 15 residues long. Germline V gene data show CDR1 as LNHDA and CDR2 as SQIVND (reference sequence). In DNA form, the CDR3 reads TGTGCCAGTAGTATAGATCTAGCAGGGGATTACGAGCAGTACTTC. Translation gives CASSIDLAGDYEQYF.

The CDR3, as DNA: TGCGCCAGCCGAGAGGGCGGGGAGCTGTTTTTT. Translated: CASREGGELFF. The chain links TRBV4-1 to TRBJ2-2; weak D call: TRBD2 (5 bases). This CDR3 comprises 11 residues. The germline V gene has CDR1 MGHRA and CDR2 YSYEKL. V dropped 8 bases and J dropped 7 bases, with 8 bases sitting between them.

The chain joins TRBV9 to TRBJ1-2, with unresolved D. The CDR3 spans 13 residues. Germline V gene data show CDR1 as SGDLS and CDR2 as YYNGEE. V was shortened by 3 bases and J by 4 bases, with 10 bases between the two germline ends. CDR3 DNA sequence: TGTGCCAGCAGCGCACGGTCCGGCTATGGCTACACCTTC. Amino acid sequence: CASSARSGYGYTF.

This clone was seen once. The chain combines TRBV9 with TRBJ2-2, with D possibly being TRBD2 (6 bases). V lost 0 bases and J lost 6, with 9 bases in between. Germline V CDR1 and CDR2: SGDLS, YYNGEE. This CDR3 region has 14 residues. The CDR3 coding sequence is TGTGCCAGCAGCGTAGCTGGCGGGGCCGGGGAGCTGTTTTTT. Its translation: CASSVAGGAGELFF. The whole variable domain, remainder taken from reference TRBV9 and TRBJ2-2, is DSGVTQTPKHLITATGQRVTLRCSPRSGDLSVYWYQQSLDQGLQFLIQYYNGEERAKGNILERFSAQQFPDLHSELNLSSLELGDSALYFCASSVAGGAGELFFGEGSRLTVL.

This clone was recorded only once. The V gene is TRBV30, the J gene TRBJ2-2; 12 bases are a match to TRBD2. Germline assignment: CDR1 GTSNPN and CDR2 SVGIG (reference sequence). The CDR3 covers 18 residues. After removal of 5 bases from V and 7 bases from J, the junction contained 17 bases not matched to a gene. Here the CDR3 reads CAWLALAGGPGRVGELFF. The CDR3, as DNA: TGTGCCTGGTTGGCGCTAGCGGGGGGGCCGGGGAGAGTCGGGGAGCTGTTTTTT.

The CDR3 DNA follows: TGTGCCAGCAGCTTGGCCAGGGGGACAGGGGGCAATCAGCCCCAGCATTTT. Its protein is CASSLARGTGGNQPQHF. The chain employs TRBV5-5 and TRBJ1-5; 10 bases line up with TRBD1. Germline CDR1 reads SGHKS; CDR2 reads YYEKEE (reference sequence). Trimming removed 0 bases from V and 2 bases from J; junction bases left unmatched: 5. The CDR3 is 17 amino acids.

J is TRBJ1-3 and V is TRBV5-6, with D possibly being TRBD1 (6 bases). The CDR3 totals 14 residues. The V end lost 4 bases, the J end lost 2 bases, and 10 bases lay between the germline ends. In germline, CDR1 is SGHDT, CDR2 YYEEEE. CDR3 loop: CASSLTGTGNTIYF. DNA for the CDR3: TGTGCCAGCAGCCTCACAGGGACTGGAAACACCATATATTTT. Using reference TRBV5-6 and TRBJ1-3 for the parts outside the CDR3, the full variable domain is DAGVTQSPTHLIKTRGQQVTLRCSPKSGHDTVSWYQQALGQGPQFIFQYYEEEERQRGNFPDRFSGHQFPNYSSELNVNALLLGDSALYLCASSLTGTGNTIYFGEGSWLTVV.

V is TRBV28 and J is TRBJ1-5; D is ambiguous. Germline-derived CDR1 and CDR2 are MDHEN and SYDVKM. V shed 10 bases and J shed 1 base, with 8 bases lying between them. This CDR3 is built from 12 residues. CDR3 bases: TGTGCCATCGGTTACAGCAATCAGCCCCAGCATTTT. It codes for CAIGYSNQPQHF. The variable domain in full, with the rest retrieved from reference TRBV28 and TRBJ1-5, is DVKVTQSSRYLVKRTGEKVFLECVQDMDHENMFWYRQDPGLGLRLIYFSYDVKMKEKGDIPEGYSVSREKKERFSLILESASTNQTSMYLCAIGYSNQPQHFGDGTRLSIL.

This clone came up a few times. CDR3 amino acids: CASSSQGAGNTIYF. The CDR3 region has the DNA TGTGCCAGCAGTTCACAGGGGGCTGGAAACACCATATATTTT. The chain has TRBV27 and TRBJ1-3; 8 bases fit TRBD1. Trimming cost V 4 bases and J 2 bases; bases outside gene matches: 1. The CDR3 runs to 14 residues. CDR1 is MNHEY and CDR2 is SMNVEV in the germline V gene (reference sequence).

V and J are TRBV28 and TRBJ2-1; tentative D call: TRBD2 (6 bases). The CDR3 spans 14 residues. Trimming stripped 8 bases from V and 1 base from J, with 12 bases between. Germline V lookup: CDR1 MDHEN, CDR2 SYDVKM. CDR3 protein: CASWRGMSYNEQFF. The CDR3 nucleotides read TGTGCCAGCTGGAGGGGAATGTCCTACAATGAGCAGTTCTTC.

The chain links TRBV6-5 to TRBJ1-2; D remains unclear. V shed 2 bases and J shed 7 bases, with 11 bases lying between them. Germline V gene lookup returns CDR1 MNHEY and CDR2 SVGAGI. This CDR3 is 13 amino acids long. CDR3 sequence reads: CASSYERGSGYTF. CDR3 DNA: TGTGCCAGCAGTTACGAGCGTGGATCTGGCTACACCTTC.

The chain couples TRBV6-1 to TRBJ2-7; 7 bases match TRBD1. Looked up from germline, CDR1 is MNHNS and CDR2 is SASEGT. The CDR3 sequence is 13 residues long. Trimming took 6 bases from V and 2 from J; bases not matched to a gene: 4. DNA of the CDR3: TGTGCCAGCAGAGGGACAGACGCCTACGAGCAGTACTTC. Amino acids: CASRGTDAYEQYF.

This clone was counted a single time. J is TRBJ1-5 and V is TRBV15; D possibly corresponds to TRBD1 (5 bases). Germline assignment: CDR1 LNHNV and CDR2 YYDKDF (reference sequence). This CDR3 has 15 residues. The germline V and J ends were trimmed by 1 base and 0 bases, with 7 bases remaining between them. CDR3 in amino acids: CATSRGRDSNQPQHF. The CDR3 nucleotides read TGTGCCACCAGCAGAGGCAGGGATAGCAATCAGCCCCAGCATTTT.

The CDR3: CASRTTAGPLHF. The CDR3 nucleotides are TGTGCCAGCAGAACGACGGCGGGACCCCTCCACTTT. The genes are TRBV28 and TRBJ1-6, with D hard to call. Per germline, CDR1 MDHEN and CDR2 SYDVKM. Deletions cut 6 bases from V and 12 bases from J, with 12 bases between. This CDR3 contains 12 residues.

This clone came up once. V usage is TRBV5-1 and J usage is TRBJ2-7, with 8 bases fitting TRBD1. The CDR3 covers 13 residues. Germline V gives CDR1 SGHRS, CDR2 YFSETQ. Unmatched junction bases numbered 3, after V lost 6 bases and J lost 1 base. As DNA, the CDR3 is TGCGCCAGCACCCGGACAGGGTCCTACGAGCAGTACTTC. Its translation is CASTRTGSYEQYF.

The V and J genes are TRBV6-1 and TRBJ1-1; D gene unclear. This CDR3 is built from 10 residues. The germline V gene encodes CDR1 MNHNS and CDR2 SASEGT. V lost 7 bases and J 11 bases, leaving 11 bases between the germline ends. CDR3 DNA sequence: TGTGCCAGCACCCTATATTCGGCTTTCTTT. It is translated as CASTLYSAFF.

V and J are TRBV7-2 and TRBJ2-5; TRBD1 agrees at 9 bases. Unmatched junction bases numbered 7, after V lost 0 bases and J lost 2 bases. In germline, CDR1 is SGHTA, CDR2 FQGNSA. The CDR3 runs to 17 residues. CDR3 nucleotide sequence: TGTGCCAGCAGCTTAGCTCCGACAGGGGGTAGGCAAGAGACCCAGTACTTC. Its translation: CASSLAPTGGRQETQYF.

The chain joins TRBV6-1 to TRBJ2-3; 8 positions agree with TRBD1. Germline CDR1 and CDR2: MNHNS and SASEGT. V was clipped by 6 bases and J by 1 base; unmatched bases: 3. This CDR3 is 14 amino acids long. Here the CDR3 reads CASRGTGGTDTQYF. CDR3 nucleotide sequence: TGTGCCAGCAGGGGGACAGGCGGCACAGATACGCAGTATTTT.

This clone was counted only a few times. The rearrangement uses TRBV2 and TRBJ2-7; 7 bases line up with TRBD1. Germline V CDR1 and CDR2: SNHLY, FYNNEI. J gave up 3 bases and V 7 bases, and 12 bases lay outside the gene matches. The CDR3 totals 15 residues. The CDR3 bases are TGTGCCAGCACTCAGGACAGGCCCGCAATCTACGAGCAGTACTTC. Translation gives CASTQDRPAIYEQYF.

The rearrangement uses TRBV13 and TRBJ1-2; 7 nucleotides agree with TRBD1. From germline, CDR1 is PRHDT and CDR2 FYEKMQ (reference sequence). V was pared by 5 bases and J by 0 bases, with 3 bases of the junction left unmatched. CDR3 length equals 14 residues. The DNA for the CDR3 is TGTGCCAGCAGCCCCGGGACAGCTAACTATGGCTACACCTTC. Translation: CASSPGTANYGYTF. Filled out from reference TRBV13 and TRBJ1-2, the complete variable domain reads AAGVIQSPRHLIKEKRETATLKCYPIPRHDTVYWYQQGPGQDPQFLISFYEKMQSDKGSIPDRFSAQQFSDYHSELNMSSLELGDSALYFCASSPGTANYGYTFGSGTRLTVV.

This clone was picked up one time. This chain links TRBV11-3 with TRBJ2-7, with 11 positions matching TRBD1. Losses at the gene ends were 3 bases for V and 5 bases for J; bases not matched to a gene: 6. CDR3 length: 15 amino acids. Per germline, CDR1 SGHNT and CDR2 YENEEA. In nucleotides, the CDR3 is TGTGCCAGCAGCTTCGCCGGGACAGGGGGAAACGAGCAGTACTTC. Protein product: CASSFAGTGGNEQYF.

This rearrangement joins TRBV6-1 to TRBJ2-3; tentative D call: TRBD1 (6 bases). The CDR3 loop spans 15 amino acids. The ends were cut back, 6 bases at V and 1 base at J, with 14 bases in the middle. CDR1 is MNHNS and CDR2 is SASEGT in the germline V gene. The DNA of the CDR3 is TGTGCCAGCAGGGATTTAGGACAGCGCACAGATACGCAGTATTTT. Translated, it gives CASRDLGQRTDTQYF.

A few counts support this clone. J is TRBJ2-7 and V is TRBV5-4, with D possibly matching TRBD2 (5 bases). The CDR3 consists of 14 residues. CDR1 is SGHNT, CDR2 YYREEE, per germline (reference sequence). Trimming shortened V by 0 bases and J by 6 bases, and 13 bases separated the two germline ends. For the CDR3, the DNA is TGTGCCAGCAGCTTGGGCGGTTCTGAGGGCGAGCAGTACTTC. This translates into CASSLGGSEGEQYF.